This T cell receptor (beta chain) was recorded in a study of graft-versus-host responses after intestinal transplantation. The CDR3 loop spans 13 amino acids. The V end lost 0 bases, the J end lost 2 bases, and 6 bases lay between the germline ends. Germline V gives CDR1 SGHNT, CDR2 YYREEE (reference sequence). The method was immunoSEQ multiplex PCR; TCRdb's version includes in-frame clones alone and lacks a portion of them. Found here are some 46,000 clones, approximately 95% of them singletons; the top ten hold roughly 1.6%. This clonotype was sampled from a human patient who received an intestinal transplant, so some T cells may come from the graft donor. The rearrangement uses TRBV5-4 and TRBJ2-7; the D is unclear. The sample was PBMCs, taken 330 to 350 days after intestinal transplant. Written as DNA, the CDR3 is TGTGCCAGCAGCTTGGGTCCGACCTACGAGCAGTACTTC. The encoded protein is CASSLGPTYEQYF. Combining the CDR3 with reference TRBV5-4 and TRBJ2-7 gives the whole variable domain ETGVTQSPTHLIKTRGQQVTLRCSSQSGHNTVSWYQQALGQGPQFIFQYYREEENGRGNFPPRFSGLQFPNYSSELNVNALELDDSALYLCASSLGPTYEQYFGPGTRLTVT.